The clone carrying this T cell receptor (beta chain) was found once. This sample is drawn from a study of blood T cell repertoires in COVID-19. Study at large: Sites in the United States, Italy and Spain provided acute and convalescent COVID-19 samples. Sources were T cells, B-cell-depleted T cells, or PBMCs; the material itself was cDNA or gDNA.

As handled by the study authors: Estimation of nucleated cell counts relied on the amplification of reference gene primers. The table came from immunoSEQ multiplex PCR; TCRdb's copy has only in-frame clones and leaves some out. The V and J calls and the clone size are those of that table, but D and trimming were determined from the DNA. Counted here are more than 95,000 clones, about 85% occurring once; the ten biggest clones make up roughly 27%. The CDR3 consists of 11 residues. V was clipped by 7 bases and J by 14 bases; unmatched bases: 8. Looked up from germline, CDR1 is MDHEN and CDR2 is SYDVKM.

This TCR came from a woman older than 75 with acute or convalescent COVID-19. The specimen sequenced was peripheral blood. The chain links TRBV28 to TRBJ2-1; 7 nucleotides agree with TRBD2. The DNA for the CDR3 is TGTGCCAGCACTCGAGCGGGGTTGGAGTTCTTC. Its translation is CASTRAGLEFF.